The clone carrying this T cell receptor beta chain was detected many times. What it binds is not known. Healthy individuals of Caucasian origin from Russia, aged about 6 to 95, served as donors. Researchers report isolating at least 7 million PBMCs per sample. Using a J-beta primer mix together with a sample-barcoded 5' primer, a second PCR was run for roughly 6 to 12 cycles. TCRdb re-called the 5' RACE reads through MiXCR, storing one row per CDR3 protein. Among about 1.5 million distinct CDR3 sequences listed, 42% were seen once. This entry comes from a study of blood T cells in healthy people across ages. General study findings and limits: Unsorted PBMCs prevented conclusive naive versus antigen-experienced comparison.

The trim removed 4 bases at V and 3 bases at J, leaving 2 bases unmatched. Germline CDR1 MGHRA, CDR2 YSYEKL. CDR3 size: 14 residues. The sequence derives from a young woman in good health. Sequencing was performed on blood. V usage is TRBV4-1 and J usage is TRBJ2-1; TRBD2 agrees at 8 bases. CDR3 coding DNA: TGCGCCAGCAGCCGAGCGGGAGTCTACAATGAGCAGTTCTTC. Translated, it gives CASSRAGVYNEQFF.